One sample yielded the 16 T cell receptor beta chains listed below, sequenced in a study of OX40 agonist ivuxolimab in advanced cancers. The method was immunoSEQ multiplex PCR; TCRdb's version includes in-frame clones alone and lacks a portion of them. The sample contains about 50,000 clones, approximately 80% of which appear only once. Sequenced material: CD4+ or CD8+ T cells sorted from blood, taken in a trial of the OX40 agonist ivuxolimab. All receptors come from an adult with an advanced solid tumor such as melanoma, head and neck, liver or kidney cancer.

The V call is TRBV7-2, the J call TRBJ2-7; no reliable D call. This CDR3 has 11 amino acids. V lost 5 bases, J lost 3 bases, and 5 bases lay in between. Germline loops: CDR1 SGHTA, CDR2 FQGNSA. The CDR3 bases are TGTGCCAGCAGCGACCGCTACGAGCAGTACTTC. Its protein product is CASSDRYEQYF.

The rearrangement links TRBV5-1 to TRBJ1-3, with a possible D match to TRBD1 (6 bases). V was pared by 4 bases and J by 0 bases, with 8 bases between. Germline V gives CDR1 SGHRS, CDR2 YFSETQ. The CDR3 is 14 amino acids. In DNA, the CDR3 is TGCGCCAGCAGCCTGGACAGCTCTGGAAACACCATATATTTT. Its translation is CASSLDSSGNTIYF.

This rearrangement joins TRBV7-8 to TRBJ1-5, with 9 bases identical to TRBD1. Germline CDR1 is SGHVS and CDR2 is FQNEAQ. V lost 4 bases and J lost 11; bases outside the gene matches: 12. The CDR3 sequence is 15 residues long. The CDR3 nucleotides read TGTGCCAGCAGCTACGGGACAGGGACTGCAGGAACCCAGCATTTT. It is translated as CASSYGTGTAGTQHF.

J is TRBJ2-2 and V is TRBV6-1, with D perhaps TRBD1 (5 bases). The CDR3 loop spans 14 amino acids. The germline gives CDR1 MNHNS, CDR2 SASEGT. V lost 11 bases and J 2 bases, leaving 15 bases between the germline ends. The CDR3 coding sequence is TGTGCCTCAGCCTTACAGGTCAACACCGGGGAGCTGTTTTTT. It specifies CASALQVNTGELFF.

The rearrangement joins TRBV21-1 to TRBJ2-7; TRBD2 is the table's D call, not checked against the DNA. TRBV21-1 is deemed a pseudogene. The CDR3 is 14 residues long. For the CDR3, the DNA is TGTGCCAGCACCTCAGGGAGGCGACCCTACGAGCAGTACTTC. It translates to CASTSGRRPYEQYF.

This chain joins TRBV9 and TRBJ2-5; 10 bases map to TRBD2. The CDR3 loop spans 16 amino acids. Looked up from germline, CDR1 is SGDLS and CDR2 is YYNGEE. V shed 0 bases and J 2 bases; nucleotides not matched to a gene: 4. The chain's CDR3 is CASSVGLAGGQETQYF. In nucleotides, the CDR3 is TGTGCCAGCAGCGTAGGATTAGCGGGAGGACAAGAGACCCAGTACTTC.

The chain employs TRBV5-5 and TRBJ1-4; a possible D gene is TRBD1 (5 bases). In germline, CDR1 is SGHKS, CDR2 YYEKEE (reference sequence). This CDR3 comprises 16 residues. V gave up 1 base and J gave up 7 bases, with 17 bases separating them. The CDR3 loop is CASSLMSRGVGEKLFF. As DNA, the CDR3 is TGTGCCAGCAGCTTGATGAGTCGAGGGGTCGGTGAAAAACTGTTTTTT.

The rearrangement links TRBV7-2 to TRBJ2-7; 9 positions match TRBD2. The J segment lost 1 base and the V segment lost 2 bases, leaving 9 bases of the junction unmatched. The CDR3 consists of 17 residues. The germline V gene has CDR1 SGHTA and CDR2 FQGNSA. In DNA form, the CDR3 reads TGTGCCAGCAGCTTAAAGCAAACTAGCGGGTCTTCCTACGAGCAGTACTTC. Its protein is CASSLKQTSGSSYEQYF.

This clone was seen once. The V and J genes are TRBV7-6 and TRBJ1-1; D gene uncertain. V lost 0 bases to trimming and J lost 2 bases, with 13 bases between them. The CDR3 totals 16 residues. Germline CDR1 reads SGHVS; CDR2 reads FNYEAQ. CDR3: CASSLAFPTLNTEAFF. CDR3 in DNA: TGTGCCAGCAGCTTAGCGTTTCCCACTCTCAACACTGAAGCTTTCTTT.

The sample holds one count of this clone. CDR3: CASSLEAGTSYNEQFF. CDR3 sequence (DNA): TGTGCCAGCAGCTTAGAGGCGGGTACATCCTACAATGAGCAGTTCTTC. The chain couples TRBV11-1 to TRBJ2-1; weak D call: TRBD2 (5 bases). CDR1 is SGHAT and CDR2 is FQDESV in the germline V gene (reference sequence). The CDR3 contains 16 residues. V dropped 1 base and J dropped 1 base, with 11 bases sitting between them.

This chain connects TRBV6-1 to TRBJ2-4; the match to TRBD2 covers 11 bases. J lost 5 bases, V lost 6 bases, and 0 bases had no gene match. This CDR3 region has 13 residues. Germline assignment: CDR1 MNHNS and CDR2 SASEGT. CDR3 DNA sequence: TGTGCCAGCAGGACTAGCGGGGAAAACATTCAGTACTTC. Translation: CASRTSGENIQYF.

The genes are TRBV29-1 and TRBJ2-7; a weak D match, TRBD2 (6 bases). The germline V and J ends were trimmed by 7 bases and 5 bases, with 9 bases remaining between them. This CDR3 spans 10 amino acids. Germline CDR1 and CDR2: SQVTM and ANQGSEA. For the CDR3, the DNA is TGCAGCGGGCGGGACCACGAGCAGTACTTC. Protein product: CSGRDHEQYF.

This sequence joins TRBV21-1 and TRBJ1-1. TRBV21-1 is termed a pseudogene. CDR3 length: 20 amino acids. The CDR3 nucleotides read TGTGCCAGCAGCAAAGAATCTTTCGAGAGGGTAGGGCCCACACGGAGTAGAGCTTTCTTT. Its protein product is CASSKESFERVGPTRSRAFF.

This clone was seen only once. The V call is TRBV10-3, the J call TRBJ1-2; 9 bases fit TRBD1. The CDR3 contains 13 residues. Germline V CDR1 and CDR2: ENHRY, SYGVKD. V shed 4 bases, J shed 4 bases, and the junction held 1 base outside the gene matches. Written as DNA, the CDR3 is TGTGCCATCAGTGGACAGGGGGTCTATGGCTACACCTTC. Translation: CAISGQGVYGYTF.

DNA of the CDR3: TGTGCCAGCAGCTTAGCGACAGGCTCCTATGGCTACACCTTC. This translates into CASSLATGSYGYTF. The rearrangement links TRBV7-8 to TRBJ1-2; TRBD1 might be the D (6 bases). The germline CDR1 and CDR2 sequences are SGHVS and FQNEAQ. The CDR3 extends over 14 amino acids. The V gene lost 0 bases and the J gene lost 4 bases, with 9 bases spanning the gap.

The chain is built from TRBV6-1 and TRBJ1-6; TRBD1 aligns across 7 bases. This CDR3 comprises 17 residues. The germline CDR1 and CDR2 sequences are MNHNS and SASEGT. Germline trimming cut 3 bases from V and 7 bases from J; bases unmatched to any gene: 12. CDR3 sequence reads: CASSDPVRQGSNSPLHF. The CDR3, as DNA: TGTGCCAGCAGTGACCCCGTTCGACAGGGTTCAAATTCACCCCTCCACTTT.